Listed here are 6 T cell receptor beta chains from one sample, sequenced in a study of blood T cell repertoires in COVID-19. Some clones are missing from TCRdb's copy, which holds only in-frame ones; the method was immunoSEQ multiplex PCR. The repertoire holds approximately 180,000 clones, 65% to 80% seen once, with around 17% in the top ten. Sequenced: PBMCs or T cells enriched from blood (not recorded which). The receptors shown here come from a woman between 50 and 59 years old with acute COVID-19.

In this sample, this clone turned up a few times. The chain joins TRBV10-3 to TRBJ1-3; D ambiguous. V was shortened by 8 bases and J by 2 bases, with 13 bases between the two germline ends. This CDR3 contains 14 residues. Germline CDR1 reads ENHRY; CDR2 reads SYGVKD. The CDR3 spells CAIVSGLAGNTIYF. The CDR3 DNA sequence: TGTGCCATCGTAAGCGGACTAGCTGGAAACACCATATATTTT.

In the case of this clone: The sample holds other DNA sequences that translate to the same CDR3. The chain carries TRBV18 and TRBJ2-1, with TRBD2 matching over 7 bases. The CDR3 has 13 amino acids. Germline V lookup: CDR1 KGHSH, CDR2 LQKENI. J gave up 4 bases and V 3 bases, and 0 bases lay outside the gene matches. This CDR3 reads CASSPGGYNEQFF. CDR3 nucleotide sequence: TGTGCCAGCTCACCCGGGGGGTACAATGAGCAGTTCTTC.

The chain carries TRBV14 and TRBJ1-2, with D hard to call. This CDR3 region has 13 residues. Germline V gene sequence: CDR1 SGHDN, CDR2 FVKESK. Deletions cut 0 bases from V and 3 bases from J, with 5 bases between. CDR3 in DNA: TGTGCCAGCAGCCAAGATCTCTACTATGGCTACACCTTC. Its translation is CASSQDLYYGYTF. Drawing the rest from reference TRBV14 and TRBJ1-2, the complete variable domain is EAGVTQFPSHSVIEKGQTVTLRCDPISGHDNLYWYRRVMGKEIKFLLHFVKESKQDESGMPNNRFLAERTGGTYSTLKVQPAELEDSGVYFCASSQDLYYGYTFGSGTRLTVV.

This chain joins TRBV5-1 and TRBJ1-1; 7 nucleotides align to TRBD1. Trimming cost V 2 bases and J 3 bases; bases outside gene matches: 7. This CDR3 is built from 15 residues. The germline CDR1 and CDR2 sequences are SGHRS and YFSETQ. Here the CDR3 DNA reads TGCGCCAGCAGCTTTGGGGACAGTGGATACACTGAAGCTTTCTTT. It encodes CASSFGDSGYTEAFF.

The chain couples TRBV6-5 to TRBJ2-1; D might be TRBD1 (6 bases). CDR1 and CDR2 from the germline V gene are MNHEY and SVGAGI. V was cut by 5 bases and J by 5 bases, with 10 bases left in between. The CDR3 totals 13 residues. CDR3: CASSQGSDNEQFF. The CDR3 DNA reads as TGTGCCAGCAGTCAGGGGTCGGACAATGAGCAGTTCTTC.

This rearrangement joins TRBV2 to TRBJ1-2, with 9 positions matching TRBD1. Germline V lookup: CDR1 SNHLY, CDR2 FYNNEI. The CDR3 extends over 17 amino acids. V shed 5 bases and J 2 bases; nucleotides not matched to a gene: 12. The CDR3 region has the DNA TGTGCCAGCAGTCCCGGGACAGGGCCCCTCCGCAACTATGGCTACACCTTC. It yields the protein CASSPGTGPLRNYGYTF.